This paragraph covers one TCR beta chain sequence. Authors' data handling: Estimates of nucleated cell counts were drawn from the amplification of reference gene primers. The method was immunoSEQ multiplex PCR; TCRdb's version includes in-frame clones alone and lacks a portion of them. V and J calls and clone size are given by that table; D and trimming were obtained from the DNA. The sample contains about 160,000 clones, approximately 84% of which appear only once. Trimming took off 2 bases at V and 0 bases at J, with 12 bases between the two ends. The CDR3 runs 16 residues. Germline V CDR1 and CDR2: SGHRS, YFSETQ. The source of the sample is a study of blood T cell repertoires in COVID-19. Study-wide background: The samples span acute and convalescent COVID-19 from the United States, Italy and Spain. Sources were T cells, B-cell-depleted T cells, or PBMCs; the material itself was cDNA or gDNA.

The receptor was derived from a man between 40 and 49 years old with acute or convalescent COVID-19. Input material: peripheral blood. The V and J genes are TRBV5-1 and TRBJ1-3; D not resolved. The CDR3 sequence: CASSLGAGSSGNTIYF. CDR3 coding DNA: TGCGCCAGCAGCTTAGGAGCGGGGAGCTCTGGAAACACCATATATTTT.